The 28 T cell receptor beta chains presented below share a single source sample, sequenced in a study of cytomegalovirus exposure and HLA in healthy donors. The protocol was immunoSEQ multiplex PCR, while the TCRdb copy is restricted to in-frame clones and leaves out a portion. The data contain 150,000 to 200,000 clones, 75% to 90% of them seen just once; the ten biggest clones take up roughly 7%. The sample consisted of PBMCs. Receptor source: a young man in good health and CMV-seropositive.

The V gene is TRBV27, the J gene TRBJ2-3, with 10 bases identical to TRBD1. The CDR3 sequence is 16 residues long. J was trimmed by 5 bases and V by 4 bases; bases with no gene match: 9. Per germline, CDR1 MNHEY and CDR2 SMNVEV (reference sequence). The CDR3 DNA is TGTGCCAGCAGTTCCGCGGGACAGGGGTTCAGAGATACGCAGTATTTT. Its translation: CASSSAGQGFRDTQYF.

The CDR3 sequence: CASSLSTGRGVDTQYF. CDR3 DNA: TGTGCCAGCAGTTTATCGACAGGGCGAGGGGTTGATACGCAGTATTTT. The chain combines TRBV27 with TRBJ2-3; 7 bases line up with TRBD1. The CDR3 length is 16 residues. Germline trimming cut 0 bases from V and 6 bases from J; bases unmatched to any gene: 9. The germline CDR1 and CDR2 sequences are MNHEY and SMNVEV (reference sequence).

V is TRBV29-1 and J is TRBJ1-1; TRBD1 matches 8 bases. The CDR3 is 14 residues long. Trimming at V came to 5 bases and at J to 1 base, leaving 6 bases not matched to a gene. The V gene's germline CDR1 is SQVTM and CDR2 ANQGSEA. The CDR3 sequence is CSVSGGWGNTEAFF. DNA of the CDR3: TGCAGCGTTTCAGGGGGCTGGGGGAACACTGAAGCTTTCTTT.

This chain joins TRBV7-2 and TRBJ2-7, with D possibly matching TRBD2 (5 bases). The CDR3 contains 12 residues. The germline V gene has CDR1 SGHTA and CDR2 FQGNSA. Trimming left V 5 bases short and J 2 bases short, with 7 bases between. The CDR3 region is CASSLGAYEQYF. The CDR3, as DNA: TGTGCCAGCAGCCTGGGAGCCTACGAGCAGTACTTC.

This clone was seen once. This rearrangement joins TRBV27 to TRBJ2-7; 9 bases agree with TRBD1. Germline CDR1 MNHEY, CDR2 SMNVEV (reference sequence). This CDR3 comprises 17 residues. V lost 8 bases, J lost 1 base, and 15 bases stayed unmatched. CDR3 DNA: TGTGCCAGCTCCCCTCGCCCATTGGGACAGGGATCCTACGAGCAGTACTTC. It encodes CASSPRPLGQGSYEQYF.

This clone was recorded only once. The rearrangement links TRBV11-3 to TRBJ2-1; TRBD1 aligns across 8 bases. CDR1 and CDR2 (germline): SGHNT, YENEEA. The CDR3 sequence is 14 residues long. V gave up 5 bases and J gave up 9 bases; unmatched junction bases: 9. This CDR3 is CASSPGQGMGEQFF. The CDR3 nucleotides read TGTGCCAGCAGCCCCGGACAGGGAATGGGTGAGCAGTTCTTC.

This chain links TRBV27 with TRBJ2-3, with 12 bases aligning to TRBD2. Unmatched junction bases numbered 9, after V lost 6 bases and J lost 2 bases. Germline V lookup: CDR1 MNHEY, CDR2 SMNVEV (reference sequence). The CDR3 runs to 17 residues. This CDR3 reads CASRGLAGSRNTDTQYF. The CDR3 DNA is TGTGCCAGCAGGGGACTAGCGGGCTCACGGAACACAGATACGCAGTATTTT.

This chain links TRBV19 with TRBJ2-7, with D possibly matching TRBD1 (6 bases). CDR1 LNHDA and CDR2 SQIVND come from the germline V gene (reference sequence). This CDR3 has 13 residues. V lost 7 bases, J lost 3 bases, and 13 bases lay in between. The DNA of the CDR3 is TGTGCCAGTAAGGGGGACACCTTCTACGAGCAGTACTTC. It encodes CASKGDTFYEQYF. Combining the CDR3 with reference TRBV19 and TRBJ2-7 gives the whole variable domain DGGITQSPKYLFRKEGQNVTLSCEQNLNHDAMYWYRQDPGQGLRLIYYSQIVNDFQKGDIAEGYSVSREKKESFPLTVTSAQKNPTAFYLCASKGDTFYEQYFGPGTRLTVT.

This sequence joins TRBV19 and TRBJ1-1; 8 bases are a match to TRBD1. The CDR3 has 13 amino acids. V shed 7 bases and J 3 bases; nucleotides not matched to a gene: 4. From germline, CDR1 is LNHDA and CDR2 SQIVND (reference sequence). This CDR3 is CASTQDRDTEAFF. CDR3 nucleotide sequence: TGTGCCAGTACCCAGGACAGGGACACTGAAGCTTTCTTT.

This clone occurred many times. CDR3 in DNA: TGTGCCAGCAGTGACTCTTTTGAGGAGGAGCAGTTCTTC. It translates to CASSDSFEEEQFF. This chain links TRBV6-4 with TRBJ2-1; D is unclear. Trimming took 0 bases from V and 10 from J, leaving 10 bases between them. Germline assignment: CDR1 MRHNA and CDR2 SNTAGT. This CDR3 comprises 13 residues.

DNA of the CDR3: TGCGCCAGCAGTCAGGCTAGCGGGGCCTACAATGAGCAGTTCTTC. Amino acid sequence: CASSQASGAYNEQFF. This rearrangement joins TRBV5-1 to TRBJ2-1; TRBD2 agrees at 9 bases. There are 15 residues in the CDR3. CDR1 is SGHRS and CDR2 is YFSETQ in the germline V gene. After removal of 5 bases from V and 2 bases from J, the junction contained 5 bases not matched to a gene.

The chain carries TRBV11-3 and TRBJ2-2; the match to TRBD2 covers 13 bases. The trim removed 4 bases at V and 3 bases at J, leaving 2 bases unmatched. In germline, CDR1 is SGHNT, CDR2 YENEEA. The CDR3 contains 16 residues. The chain's CDR3 is CASSYGLAGDTGELFF. The CDR3 region has the DNA TGTGCCAGCAGCTACGGACTAGCGGGAGACACCGGGGAGCTGTTTTTT. The full variable domain, its missing parts supplied by reference TRBV11-3 and TRBJ2-2, is EAGVVQSPRYKIIEKKQPVAFWCNPISGHNTLYWYLQNLGQGPELLIRYENEEAVDDSQLPKDRFSAERLKGVDSTLKIQPAELGDSAVYLCASSYGLAGDTGELFFGEGSRLTVL.

The rearrangement uses TRBV6-5 and TRBJ2-7, with a tentative D call TRBD1 (6 bases). From germline, CDR1 is MNHEY and CDR2 SVGAGI. Trimming shortened V by 5 bases and J by 2 bases, and 10 bases separated the two germline ends. The CDR3 is 13 residues long. As DNA, the CDR3 is TGTGCCAGCAGTACCGACAGGACCTACGAGCAGTACTTC. Residues: CASSTDRTYEQYF.

The chain joins TRBV4-3 to TRBJ2-1; 8 bases are a match to TRBD2. The CDR3 runs 16 residues. Germline V CDR1 and CDR2: LGHNA, YSLEER. J was trimmed by 0 bases and V by 4 bases; bases with no gene match: 5. Here the CDR3 DNA reads TGCGCCAGCAGCCTTATAGCGGGGAACTCCTACAATGAGCAGTTCTTC. As protein: CASSLIAGNSYNEQFF.

The V gene is TRBV9, the J gene TRBJ2-1; D not resolved. The germline CDR1 and CDR2 sequences are SGDLS and YYNGEE. Trimming removed 3 bases from V and 0 bases from J, with 10 bases in between. This CDR3 comprises 15 residues. In DNA form, the CDR3 reads TGTGCCAGCAGCGGTTACAGTAGCTCCTACAATGAGCAGTTCTTC. Residues: CASSGYSSSYNEQFF. Based on the CDR3 plus reference TRBV9 and TRBJ2-1, the full variable domain is DSGVTQTPKHLITATGQRVTLRCSPRSGDLSVYWYQQSLDQGLQFLIQYYNGEERAKGNILERFSAQQFPDLHSELNLSSLELGDSALYFCASSGYSSSYNEQFFGPGTRLTVL.

The chain carries TRBV11-2 and TRBJ2-1; 7 positions match TRBD2. The CDR3 length is 14 residues. Per the germline V gene, CDR1 is SGHAT and CDR2 is FQNNGV. V shed 3 bases, J shed 7 bases, and the junction held 6 bases outside the gene matches. For the CDR3, the DNA is TGTGCCAGCAGCTTGGGGACTACGGGGAATGAGCAGTTCTTC. It codes for CASSLGTTGNEQFF.

In the case of this clone: At one end the junction does not follow the germline gene, possibly because of a read error. This rearrangement joins TRBV30 to TRBJ1-2; D unresolved. This CDR3 is built from 8 residues. The V gene's germline CDR1 is GTSNPN and CDR2 SVGIG (reference sequence). The CDR3 nucleotides are TGTGCCTGGAGTCTAGAATTTTTC. This sequence encodes CAWSLEFF.

The rearrangement joins TRBV5-6 to TRBJ1-1, with 8 bases fitting TRBD1. Losses at the gene ends were 5 bases for V and 2 bases for J; bases not matched to a gene: 5. Germline CDR1 is SGHDT and CDR2 is YYEEEE. The CDR3 has 14 amino acids. CDR3 residues: CASRETGDNTEAFF. The CDR3 DNA sequence: TGTGCCAGCAGGGAGACAGGGGATAACACTGAAGCTTTCTTT.

The genes are TRBV11-2 and TRBJ1-4, with 9 nucleotides matching TRBD1. Per germline, CDR1 SGHAT and CDR2 FQNNGV. V shed 5 bases, J shed 7 bases, and the junction held 8 bases outside the gene matches. This CDR3 has 15 amino acids. The DNA for the CDR3 is TGTGCCAGCAGCCCGAAGACAGGGGGTCGTGAAAAACTGTTTTTT. This sequence encodes CASSPKTGGREKLFF.

The chain carries TRBV2 and TRBJ2-5, with 8 bases that match TRBD1. After removal of 4 bases from V and 1 base from J, the junction contained 5 bases not matched to a gene. This CDR3 is 15 amino acids long. CDR1 is SNHLY and CDR2 is FYNNEI in the germline V gene. CDR3 DNA: TGTGCCAGCAGTGGGCCGACAGGGGCCCAAGAGACCCAGTACTTC. This codes for CASSGPTGAQETQYF.

This clone was recorded a few times. V is TRBV2 and J is TRBJ2-2, with no clear D. With 5 bases removed from V and 3 bases from J, the gap between germline ends came to 4 bases. This CDR3 is 12 amino acids long. Germline-derived CDR1 and CDR2 are SNHLY and FYNNEI. The CDR3 DNA follows: TGTGCCAGCAGTCCCTACACCGGGGAGCTGTTTTTT. Amino acid sequence: CASSPYTGELFF.

The V and J genes are TRBV11-2 and TRBJ2-7; D uncertain. Germline V gene data show CDR1 as SGHAT and CDR2 as FQNNGV. V lost 0 bases and J 0 bases, leaving 9 bases between the germline ends. There are 15 residues in the CDR3. CDR3 nucleotides: TGTGCCAGCAGCTTAGAGATCACCTACTCCTACGAGCAGTACTTC. Its protein is CASSLEITYSYEQYF.

This clone was seen only once. Here the CDR3 DNA reads TGTGCCAGCAGCTTAGTGAAGGGGGACACCGGGGAGCTGTTTTTT. Protein: CASSLVKGDTGELFF. This chain joins TRBV11-2 and TRBJ2-2, with D possibly TRBD1 on 6 matching bases. V lost 1 base and J lost 3, with 9 bases in between. Per germline, CDR1 SGHAT and CDR2 FQNNGV. The CDR3 totals 15 residues.

The chain joins TRBV7-9 to TRBJ2-1; 12 bases are shared with TRBD2. The junction had 10 bases not matched to a gene; V was cut back by 2 bases and J by 8 bases. CDR3 size: 17 residues. CDR1 SEHNR and CDR2 FQNEAQ come from the germline V gene (reference sequence). DNA for the CDR3: TGTGCCAGCAGCTTAAAACTAGCGGGGGGACTCTTGCATGAGCAGTTCTTC. This translates into CASSLKLAGGLLHEQFF.

The V call is TRBV28, the J call TRBJ2-7; a weak D match, TRBD1 (5 bases). The ends were cut back, 1 base at V and 0 bases at J, with 13 bases in the middle. Germline values: CDR1 MDHEN, CDR2 SYDVKM. The CDR3 has 16 residues. CDR3 sequence (DNA): TGTGCCAGCAGTTTATATGGGGCGGCCAACTCCTACGAGCAGTACTTC. The encoded protein is CASSLYGAANSYEQYF. Filled out from reference TRBV28 and TRBJ2-7, the complete variable domain reads DVKVTQSSRYLVKRTGEKVFLECVQDMDHENMFWYRQDPGLGLRLIYFSYDVKMKEKGDIPEGYSVSREKKERFSLILESASTNQTSMYLCASSLYGAANSYEQYFGPGTRLTVT.

This clone was recorded a few times. The chain employs TRBV25-1 and TRBJ1-1, with D perhaps matching TRBD1 (6 bases). Germline CDR1 and CDR2: MGHDK and SYGVNS. This CDR3 spans 15 amino acids. With 3 bases removed from V and 6 bases from J, the gap between germline ends came to 17 bases. In DNA form, the CDR3 reads TGTGCCAGCAGTGACCCGGGAGGGGGTGTCCCTGAAGCTTTCTTT. This encodes CASSDPGGGVPEAFF.

CDR3 nucleotide sequence: TGTGCCAGCAGTGCCTTTAGCGGGAGAAGTCAAGAGACCCAGTACTTC. It codes for CASSAFSGRSQETQYF. The chain carries TRBV6-6 and TRBJ2-5; 9 nucleotides match TRBD2. CDR3 size: 16 residues. Germline CDR1 and CDR2: MNHNY and SVGAGI (reference sequence). V lost 5 bases, J lost 2 bases, and 9 bases stayed unmatched.

This clone was recorded only once. The V gene is TRBV6-5, the J gene TRBJ1-2; no firm D call. Germline V gene data show CDR1 as MNHEY and CDR2 as SVGAGI. The V and J ends lost 0 bases and 3 bases respectively, with 11 bases between them. CDR3 length: 15 residues. The CDR3, as DNA: TGTGCCAGCAGTTACTCGGAGGGAGGGTACTATGGCTACACCTTC. It specifies CASSYSEGGYYGYTF.